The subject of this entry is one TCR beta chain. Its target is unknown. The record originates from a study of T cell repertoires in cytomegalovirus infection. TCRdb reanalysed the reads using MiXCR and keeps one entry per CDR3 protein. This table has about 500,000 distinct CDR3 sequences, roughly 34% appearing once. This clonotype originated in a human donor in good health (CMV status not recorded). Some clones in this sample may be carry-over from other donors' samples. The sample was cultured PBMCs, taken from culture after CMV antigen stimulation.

Here the CDR3 reads CASNGGTGNQPQHF. In DNA, the CDR3 is TGTGCCAGTAACGGCGGGACAGGCAATCAGCCCCAGCATTTT. This chain joins TRBV19 and TRBJ1-5, with 7 positions matching TRBD1. V dropped 7 bases and J dropped 2; count of bases not matched to a gene: 5. The CDR3 runs 14 residues. The V gene's germline CDR1 is LNHDA and CDR2 SQIVND (reference sequence). Filled out from reference TRBV19 and TRBJ1-5, the complete variable domain reads DGGITQSPKYLFRKEGQNVTLSCEQNLNHDAMYWYRQDPGQGLRLIYYSQIVNDFQKGDIAEGYSVSREKKESFPLTVTSAQKNPTAFYLCASNGGTGNQPQHFGDGTRLSIL.